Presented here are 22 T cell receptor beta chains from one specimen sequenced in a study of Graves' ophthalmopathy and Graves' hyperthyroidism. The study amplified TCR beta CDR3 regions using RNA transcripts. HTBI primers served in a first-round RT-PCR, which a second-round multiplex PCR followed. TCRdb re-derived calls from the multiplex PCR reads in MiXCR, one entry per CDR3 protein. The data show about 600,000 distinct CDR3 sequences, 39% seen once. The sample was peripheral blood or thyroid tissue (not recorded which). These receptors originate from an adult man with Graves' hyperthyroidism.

CDR3 amino acids: CASSPDVGGYGYTF. The DNA of the CDR3 is TGCGCCAGCAGCCCGGACGTGGGCGGCTATGGCTACACCTTC. The chain employs TRBV5-1 and TRBJ1-2, with D unclear. CDR1 is SGHRS, CDR2 YFSETQ, per germline. The CDR3 is 14 residues long. V lost 4 bases and J lost 4, with 14 bases in between.

DNA for the CDR3: TGTGCCAGCAAGTGGAGACAGGGCCCGGTTCGAGATACGCAGTATTTT. Encoded protein: CASKWRQGPVRDTQYF. The rearrangement links TRBV2 to TRBJ1-3, with 7 positions matching TRBD1. The better agreement between TRBJ2-3 and the DNA end casts doubt on the J call. The CDR3 runs to 16 residues. The germline CDR1 and CDR2 sequences are SNHLY and FYNNEI.

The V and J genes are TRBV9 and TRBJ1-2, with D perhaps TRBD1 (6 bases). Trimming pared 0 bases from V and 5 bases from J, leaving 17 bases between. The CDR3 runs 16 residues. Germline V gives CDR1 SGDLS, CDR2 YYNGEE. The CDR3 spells CASSVGETGGPYGYTF. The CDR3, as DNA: TGTGCCAGCAGCGTAGGAGAGACAGGCGGTCCGTATGGCTACACCTTC. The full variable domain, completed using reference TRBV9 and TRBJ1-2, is DSGVTQTPKHLITATGQRVTLRCSPRSGDLSVYWYQQSLDQGLQFLIQYYNGEERAKGNILERFSAQQFPDLHSELNLSSLELGDSALYFCASSVGETGGPYGYTFGSGTRLTVV.

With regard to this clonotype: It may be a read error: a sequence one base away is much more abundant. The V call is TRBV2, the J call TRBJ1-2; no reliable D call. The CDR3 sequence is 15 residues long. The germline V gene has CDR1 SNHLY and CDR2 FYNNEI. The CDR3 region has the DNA TGTGCCACCAGTTACTCCGCGGACTCTGGCTATGGCTACACCTTC. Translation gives CATSYSADSGYGYTF. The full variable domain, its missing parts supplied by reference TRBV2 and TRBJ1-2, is EPEVTQTPSHQVTQMGQEVILRCVPISNHLYFYWYRQILGQKVEFLVSFYNNEISEKSEIFDDQFSVERPDGSNFTLKIRSTKLEDSAMYFCATSYSADSGYGYTFGSGTRLTVV.

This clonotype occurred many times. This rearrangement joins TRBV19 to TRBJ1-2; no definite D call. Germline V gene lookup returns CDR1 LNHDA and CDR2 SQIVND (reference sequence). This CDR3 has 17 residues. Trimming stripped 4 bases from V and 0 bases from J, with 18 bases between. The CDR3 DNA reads TGTGCCAGTAGTAGAACTGGCCCGTCGCCATCTAACTATGGCTACACCTTC. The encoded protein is CASSRTGPSPSNYGYTF.

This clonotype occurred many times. Written as DNA, the CDR3 is TGTGCCAGCAGTTTGTCCCGGGGGATGGAAACTGAAGCTTTCTTT. Its protein is CASSLSRGMETEAFF. The genes are TRBV5-8 and TRBJ1-1; TRBD1 is a possible D gene (5 bases). The CDR3 is made up of 15 amino acids. Germline CDR1 SGHTS, CDR2 YDEGEE. With 5 bases removed from V and 5 bases from J, the gap between germline ends came to 19 bases.

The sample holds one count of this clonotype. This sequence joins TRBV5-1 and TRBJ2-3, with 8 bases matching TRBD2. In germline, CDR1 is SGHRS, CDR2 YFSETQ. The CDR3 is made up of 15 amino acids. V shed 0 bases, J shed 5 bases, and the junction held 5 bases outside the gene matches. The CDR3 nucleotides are TGCGCCAGCAGCTTGGAGGGACTAGTTCAAGATACGCAGTATTTT. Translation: CASSLEGLVQDTQYF.

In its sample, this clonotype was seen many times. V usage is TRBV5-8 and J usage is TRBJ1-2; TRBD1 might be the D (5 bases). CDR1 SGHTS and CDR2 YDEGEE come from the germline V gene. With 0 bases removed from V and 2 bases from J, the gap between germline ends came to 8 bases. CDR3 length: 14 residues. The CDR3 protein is CASSLEWGNYGYTF. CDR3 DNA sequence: TGTGCCAGCAGCTTGGAATGGGGGAACTATGGCTACACCTTC.

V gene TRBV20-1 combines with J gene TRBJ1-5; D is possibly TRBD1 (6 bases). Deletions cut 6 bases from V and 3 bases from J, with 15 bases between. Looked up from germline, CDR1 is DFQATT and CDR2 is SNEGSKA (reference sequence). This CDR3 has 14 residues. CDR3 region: CSAPPGHLNQPQHF. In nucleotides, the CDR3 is TGCAGTGCCCCTCCGGGACACCTCAATCAGCCCCAGCATTTT.

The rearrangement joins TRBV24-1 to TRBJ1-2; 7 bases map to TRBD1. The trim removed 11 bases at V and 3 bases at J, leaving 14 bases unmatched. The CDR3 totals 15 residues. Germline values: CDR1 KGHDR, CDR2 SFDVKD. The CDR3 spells CAIALQTGHHYGYTF. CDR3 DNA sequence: TGTGCCATCGCCCTTCAGACAGGGCACCACTATGGCTACACCTTC.

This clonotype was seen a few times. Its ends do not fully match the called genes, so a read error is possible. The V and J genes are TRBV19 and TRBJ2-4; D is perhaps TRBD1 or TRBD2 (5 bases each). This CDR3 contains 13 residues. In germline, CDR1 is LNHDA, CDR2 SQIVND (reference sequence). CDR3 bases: TGTGCCAGTAGTGGCCACGGGGCGACAACTGAACACTTC. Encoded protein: CASSGHGATTEHF.

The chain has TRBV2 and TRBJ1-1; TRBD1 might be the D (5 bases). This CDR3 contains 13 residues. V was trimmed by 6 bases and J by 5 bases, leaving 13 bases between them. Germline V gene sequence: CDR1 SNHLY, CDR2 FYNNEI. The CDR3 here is CASRGQSWTEAFF. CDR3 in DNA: TGTGCCAGCAGAGGACAAAGTTGGACTGAAGCTTTCTTT.

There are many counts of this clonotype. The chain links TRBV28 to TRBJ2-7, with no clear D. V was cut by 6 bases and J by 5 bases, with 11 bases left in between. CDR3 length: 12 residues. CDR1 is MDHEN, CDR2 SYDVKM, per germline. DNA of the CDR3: TGTGCCAGCAGCCGTGGGAAGGACGAGCAGTACTTC. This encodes CASSRGKDEQYF.

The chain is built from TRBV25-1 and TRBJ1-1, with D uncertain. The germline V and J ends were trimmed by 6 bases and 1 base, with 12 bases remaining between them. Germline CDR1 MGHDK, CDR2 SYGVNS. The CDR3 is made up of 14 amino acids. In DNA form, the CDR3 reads TGTGCCAGCAGCTTCTCGGCGGGGAACACTGAAGCTTTCTTT. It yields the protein CASSFSAGNTEAFF.

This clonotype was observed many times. The CDR3 region has the DNA TGTGCCAGCAATGGGGAAACCTACGAGCAGTACTTC. Its translation: CASNGETYEQYF. V is TRBV2 and J is TRBJ2-7; D is unclear. This CDR3 spans 12 amino acids. Trimming removed 7 bases from V and 2 bases from J, with 9 bases in between. Per the germline V gene, CDR1 is SNHLY and CDR2 is FYNNEI.

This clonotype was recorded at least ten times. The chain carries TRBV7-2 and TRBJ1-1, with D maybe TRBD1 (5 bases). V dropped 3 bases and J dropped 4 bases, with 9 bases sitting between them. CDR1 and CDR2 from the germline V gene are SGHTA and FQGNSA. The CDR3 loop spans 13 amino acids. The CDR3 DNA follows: TGTGCCAGCAGCTTCGACGGGGGCACTGAAGCTTTCTTT. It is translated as CASSFDGGTEAFF.

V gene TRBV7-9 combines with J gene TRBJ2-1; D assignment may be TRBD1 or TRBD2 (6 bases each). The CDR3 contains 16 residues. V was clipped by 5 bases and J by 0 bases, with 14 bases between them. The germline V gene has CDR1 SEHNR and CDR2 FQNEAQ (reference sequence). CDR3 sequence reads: CASSPPGASSYNEQFF. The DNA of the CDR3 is TGTGCCAGCAGCCCTCCGGGGGCGAGCTCCTACAATGAGCAGTTCTTC.

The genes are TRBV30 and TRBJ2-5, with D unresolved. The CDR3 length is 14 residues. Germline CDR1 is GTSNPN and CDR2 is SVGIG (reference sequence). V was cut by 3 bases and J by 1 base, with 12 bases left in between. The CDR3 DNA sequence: TGTGCCTGGAGCCCGTGGGCTAGCCAAGAGACCCAGTACTTC. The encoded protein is CAWSPWASQETQYF. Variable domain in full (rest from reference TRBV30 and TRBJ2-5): SQTIHQWPATLVQPVGSPLSLECTVEGTSNPNLYWYRQAAGRGLQLLFYSVGIGQISSEVPQNLSASRPQDRQFILSSKKLLLSDSGFYLCAWSPWASQETQYFGPGTRLLVL.

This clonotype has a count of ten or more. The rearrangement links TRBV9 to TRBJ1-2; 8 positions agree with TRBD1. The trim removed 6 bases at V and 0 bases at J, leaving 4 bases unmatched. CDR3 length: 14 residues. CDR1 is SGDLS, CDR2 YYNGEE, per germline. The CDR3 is CASKGQGPNYGYTF. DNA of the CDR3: TGTGCCAGCAAAGGACAGGGTCCTAACTATGGCTACACCTTC.

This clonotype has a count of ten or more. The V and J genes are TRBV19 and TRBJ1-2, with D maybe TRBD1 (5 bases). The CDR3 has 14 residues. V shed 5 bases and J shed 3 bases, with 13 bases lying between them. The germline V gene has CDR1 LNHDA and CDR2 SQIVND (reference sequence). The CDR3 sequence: CASSRTRGDYGYTF. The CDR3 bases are TGTGCCAGTAGTCGAACTCGGGGCGACTATGGCTACACCTTC.

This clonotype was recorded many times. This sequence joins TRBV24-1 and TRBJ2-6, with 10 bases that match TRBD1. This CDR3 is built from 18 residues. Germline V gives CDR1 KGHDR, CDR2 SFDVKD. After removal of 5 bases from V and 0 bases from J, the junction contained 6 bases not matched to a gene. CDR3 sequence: CATSGRDRGRSGANVLTF. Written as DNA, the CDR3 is TGTGCCACCAGTGGCCGGGACAGGGGACGCTCTGGGGCCAACGTCCTGACTTTC.

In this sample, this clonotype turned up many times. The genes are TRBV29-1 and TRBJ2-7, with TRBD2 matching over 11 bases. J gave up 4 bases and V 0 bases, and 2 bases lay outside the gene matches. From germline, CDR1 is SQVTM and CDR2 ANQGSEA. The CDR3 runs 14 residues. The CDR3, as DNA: TGCAGCGTTGAAGATACTAGCGGGAGTTACGAGCAGTACTTC. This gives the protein CSVEDTSGSYEQYF.